The clone carrying this T cell receptor (beta chain) was observed many times. The sample comes from a study of CD8+CD57+ T cells in acquired aplastic anemia. Turning to the study itself: Sorted cells (CD4+ and CD8+) yielded DNA amounts that averaged approximately 3.1 ug.

TCR beta VDJ and CDR3 profiles were obtained from a genomic DNA template. TCRdb called the reads again in MiXCR, with one record for every CDR3 protein. The sample holds about 400,000 distinct CDR3 sequences, 55% to 70% seen once. This CDR3 has 16 residues. V lost 1 base and J 3 bases, leaving 15 bases between the germline ends. The V gene's germline CDR1 is LGHDT and CDR2 YNNKEL (reference sequence). The V call is TRBV3-1, the J call TRBJ1-2, with D possibly TRBD1 on 5 matching bases. The sequence was collected from a human donor in good health, serving as a control. Sequencing was performed on sorted CD4+, CD8+, or CD8+CD57+ T cells (not recorded which) from PBMCs. In DNA form, the CDR3 reads TGTGCCAGCAGCCAAGGTCCAGGGTTGAATGACTATGGCTACACCTTC. The encoded protein is CASSQGPGLNDYGYTF. Combining the CDR3 with reference TRBV3-1 and TRBJ1-2 gives the whole variable domain DTAVSQTPKYLVTQMGNDKSIKCEQNLGHDTMYWYKQDSKKFLKIMFSYNNKELIINETVPNRFSPKSPDKAHLNLHINSLELGDSAVYFCASSQGPGLNDYGYTFGSGTRLTVV.